This entry is about one TCR beta chain. This sample was included in a study of blood T cell repertoires in COVID-19. Authors' methods: By means of reference gene primer amplification, nucleated cell counts were estimated. Produced via immunoSEQ multiplex PCR; TCRdb's table is partial and in-frame only. For V, J and clone size, that table is used; D and trimming come from the DNA. The repertoire includes some 100,000 clones, roughly 86% of them detected once, and about 9.3% sits in the top ten. CDR1 is SEHNR, CDR2 FQNEAQ, per germline (reference sequence). The CDR3 consists of 15 residues. V was cut by 3 bases and J by 7 bases, with 16 bases left in between.

The gene calls are TRBV7-9 and TRBJ2-1, with TRBD2 as a possible D gene (5 bases). The source is a man aged 50-60 years with acute or convalescent COVID-19. The sample consisted of peripheral blood. The CDR3 sequence: CASSLGSGSENEQFF. For the CDR3, the DNA is TGTGCCAGCAGCTTGGGGTCGGGGTCTGAGAATGAGCAGTTCTTC.